The rows below give T cell receptor beta chains drawn from one sample of a study of glioma-infiltrating T cells after dendritic cell vaccination. Libraries were prepared by immunoSEQ multiplex PCR; TCRdb keeps only in-frame clonotypes and omits some of them. The data contain about 24,000 clones, around 92% of them singletons. The source was blood, collected after dendritic cell vaccination. Receptor source: a human donor with glioblastoma. The CDR3 runs from the conserved cysteine through the conserved F or W. Fields, in order: clone size, D gene, V gene, CDR3 protein. D genes are given only for firm matches. Only some rows state a clone size, as once, few, many or a class for expanded clones.

- TRBD2 TRBV7-8 CASNLPSRSGGLTGELFF
- - TRBV4-1 CASSQEQGLSGNTIYF
- TRBD2 TRBV2 CASSVAGGPSTQYF
- - TRBV5-4 CASSFMGPEREKLFF
- - TRBV18 CASSPGRGGTDTQYF
- TRBD2 TRBV5-1 CASSLTSGVQETQYF
- - TRBV5-1 CASSRGPSGNTIYF
- - TRBV6-1 CASSETFDIQYF
- - TRBV6-5 CASSSQGTGTDTQYF
- - TRBV5-6 CASSLMGQGRQPQHF
few - TRBV5-1 CASSLGGTPDNSPLHF
- - TRBV5-8 CASSPILPGANVLTF
- - TRBV2 CASTEQLVETQYF
few TRBD1 TRBV30 CAWSTGTGLTGYTF
- TRBD1 TRBV10-1 CASSIGQANSPLHF
few - TRBV19 CASTPVFGPSGGGSEKLFF